This T cell receptor beta chain was identified in a study of PD-1 blockade in classical Hodgkin lymphoma. Sequencing used immunoSEQ multiplex PCR; TCRdb keeps in-frame clones, though not all of them. The data contain some 21,000 clones, around 86% of them seen just once; the ten biggest clones take up roughly 1.2%. Points from the study as a whole: What drove the repertoire differences, possibly disease activity or prior therapy, has not been defined. Compared with healthy donors, newly diagnosed patients reportedly showed lower baseline TCR diversity.

This clone has more than one count but fewer than ten. Its cognate antigen is unknown. Indicated time point: newly diagnosed, previously untreated cHL patient sample. Thawed PBMCs yielded CD4+ T cells through magnetic negative selection. Newly diagnosed classical Hodgkin lymphoma PBMCs, still untreated, provided the comparison samples. Material: CD4+ T cells from blood. The receptor comes from a human donor with classical Hodgkin lymphoma.

CDR3 loop: CASSLSGSETQYF. The CDR3 DNA reads as TGTGCCAGCAGTTTATCTGGGAGCGAGACCCAGTACTTC. J is TRBJ2-5 and V is TRBV28, with a possible D match to TRBD2 (5 bases). From germline, CDR1 is MDHEN and CDR2 SYDVKM. The CDR3 spans 13 residues. Deletions cut 1 base from V and 5 bases from J, with 8 bases between.